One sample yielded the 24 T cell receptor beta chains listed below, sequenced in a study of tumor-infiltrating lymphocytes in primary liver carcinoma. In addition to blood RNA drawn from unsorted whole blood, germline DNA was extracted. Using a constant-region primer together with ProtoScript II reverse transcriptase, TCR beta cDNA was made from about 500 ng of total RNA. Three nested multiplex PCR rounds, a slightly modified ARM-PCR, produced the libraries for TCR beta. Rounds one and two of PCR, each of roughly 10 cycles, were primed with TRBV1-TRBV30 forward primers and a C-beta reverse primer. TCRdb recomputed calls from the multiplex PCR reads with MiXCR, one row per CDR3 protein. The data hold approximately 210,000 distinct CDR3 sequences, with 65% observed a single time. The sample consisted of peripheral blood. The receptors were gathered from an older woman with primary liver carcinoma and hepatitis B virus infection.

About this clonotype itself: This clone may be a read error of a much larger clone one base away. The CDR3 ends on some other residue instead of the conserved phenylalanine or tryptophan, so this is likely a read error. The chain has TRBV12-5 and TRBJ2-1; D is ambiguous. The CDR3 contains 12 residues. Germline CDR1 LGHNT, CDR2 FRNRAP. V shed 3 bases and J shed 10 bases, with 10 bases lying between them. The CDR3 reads CASGLNGVEQFL. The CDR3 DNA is TGTGCTAGTGGTTTAAATGGGGTAGAGCAGTTCCTC.

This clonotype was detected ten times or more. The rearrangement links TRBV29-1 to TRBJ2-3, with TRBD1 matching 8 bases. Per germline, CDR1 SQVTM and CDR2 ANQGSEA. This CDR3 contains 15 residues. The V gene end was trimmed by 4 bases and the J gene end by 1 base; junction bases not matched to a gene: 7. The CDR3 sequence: CSVGGQGAGTDTQYF. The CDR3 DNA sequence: TGCAGCGTTGGGGGGCAGGGGGCAGGCACAGATACGCAGTATTTT.

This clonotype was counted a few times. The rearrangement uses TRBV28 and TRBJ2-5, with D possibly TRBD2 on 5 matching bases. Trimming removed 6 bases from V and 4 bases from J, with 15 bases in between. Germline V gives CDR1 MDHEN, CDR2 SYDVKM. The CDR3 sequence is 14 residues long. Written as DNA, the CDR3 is TGTGCCAGCAGCGACTTGGGGAGTCCAGAGACCCAGTACTTC. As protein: CASSDLGSPETQYF.

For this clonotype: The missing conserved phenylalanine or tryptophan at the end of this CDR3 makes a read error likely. Here the CDR3 reads CASSPDQEARNSPLHY. The CDR3 nucleotides read TGTGCCAGCAGCCCTGACCAGGAGGCAAGGAATTCACCCCTCCACTAT. This chain joins TRBV6-6 and TRBJ1-6; D gene unclear. CDR1 is MNHNY and CDR2 is SVGAGI in the germline V gene (reference sequence). Trimming took 6 bases from V and 7 from J, leaving 19 bases between them. CDR3 length equals 16 residues.

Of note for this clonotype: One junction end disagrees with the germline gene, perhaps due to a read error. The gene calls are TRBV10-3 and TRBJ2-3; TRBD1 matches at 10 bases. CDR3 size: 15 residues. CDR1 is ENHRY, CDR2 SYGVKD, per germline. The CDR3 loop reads CGIRGQGTPTDTQYF. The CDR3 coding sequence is TGTGGCATCAGGGGACAGGGGACCCCCACAGATACGCAGTATTTT.

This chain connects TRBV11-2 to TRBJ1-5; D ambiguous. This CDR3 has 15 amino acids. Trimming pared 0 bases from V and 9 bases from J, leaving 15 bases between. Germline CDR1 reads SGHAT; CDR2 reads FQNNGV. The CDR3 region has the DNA TGTGCCAGCAGCTTAGATCCCGGTGTCAGTCTGCCCCAGCATTTT. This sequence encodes CASSLDPGVSLPQHF.

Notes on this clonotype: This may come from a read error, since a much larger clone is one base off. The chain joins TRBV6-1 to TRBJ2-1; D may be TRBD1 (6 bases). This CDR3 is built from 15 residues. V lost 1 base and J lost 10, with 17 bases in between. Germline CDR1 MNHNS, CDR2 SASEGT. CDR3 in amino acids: CASSEGGELRGEQFF. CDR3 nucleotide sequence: TGTGCCAGCAGTGAAGGTGGCGAACTCAGGGGCGAGCAGTTCTTC.

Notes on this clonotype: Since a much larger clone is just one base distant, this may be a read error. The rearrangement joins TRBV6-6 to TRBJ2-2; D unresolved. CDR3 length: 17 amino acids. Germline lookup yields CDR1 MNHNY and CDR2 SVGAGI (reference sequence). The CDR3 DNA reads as TGTGCCAACAGTTACCTAATAGATAGGCACCTCACCGGGGAGCTGTTTTTT. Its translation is CANSYLIDRHLTGELFF.

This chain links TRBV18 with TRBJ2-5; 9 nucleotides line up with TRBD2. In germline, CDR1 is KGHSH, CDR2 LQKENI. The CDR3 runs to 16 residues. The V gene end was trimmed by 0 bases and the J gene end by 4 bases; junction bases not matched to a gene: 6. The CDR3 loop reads CASSPPRREGRETQYF. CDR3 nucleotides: TGTGCCAGCTCACCACCCCGGCGGGAGGGCCGAGAGACCCAGTACTTC.

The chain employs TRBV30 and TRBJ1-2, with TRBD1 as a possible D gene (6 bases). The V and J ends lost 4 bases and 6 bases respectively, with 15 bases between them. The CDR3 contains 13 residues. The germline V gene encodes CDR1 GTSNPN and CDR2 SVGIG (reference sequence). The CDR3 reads CAWNMGARNGYTF. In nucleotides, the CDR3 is TGTGCCTGGAATATGGGGGCGCGAAATGGCTACACCTTC. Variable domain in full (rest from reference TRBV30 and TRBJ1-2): SQTIHQWPATLVQPVGSPLSLECTVEGTSNPNLYWYRQAAGRGLQLLFYSVGIGQISSEVPQNLSASRPQDRQFILSSKKLLLSDSGFYLCAWNMGARNGYTFGSGTRLTVV.

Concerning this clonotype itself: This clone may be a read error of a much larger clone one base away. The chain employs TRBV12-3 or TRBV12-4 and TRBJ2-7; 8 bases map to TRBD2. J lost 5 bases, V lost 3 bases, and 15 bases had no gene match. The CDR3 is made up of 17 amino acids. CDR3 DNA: TGTGCCAGCAGTTTTCGGGGAGGAAGCGGGAGTGTCCACGAGCAGTACTTC. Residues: CASSFRGGSGSVHEQYF.

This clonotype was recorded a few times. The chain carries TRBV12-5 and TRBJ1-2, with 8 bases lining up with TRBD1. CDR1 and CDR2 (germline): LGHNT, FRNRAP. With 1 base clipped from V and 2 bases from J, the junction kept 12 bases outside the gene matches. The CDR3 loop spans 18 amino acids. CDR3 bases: TGTGCTAGTGGTTTGGATTACAGGGGGACGCGGGGGAACTATGGCTACACCTTC. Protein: CASGLDYRGTRGNYGYTF. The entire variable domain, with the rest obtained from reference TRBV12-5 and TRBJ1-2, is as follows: DARVTQTPRHKVTEMGQEVTMRCQPILGHNTVFWYRQTMMQGLELLAYFRNRAPLDDSGMPKDRFSAEMPDATLATLKIQPSEPRDSAVYFCASGLDYRGTRGNYGYTFGSGTRLTVV.

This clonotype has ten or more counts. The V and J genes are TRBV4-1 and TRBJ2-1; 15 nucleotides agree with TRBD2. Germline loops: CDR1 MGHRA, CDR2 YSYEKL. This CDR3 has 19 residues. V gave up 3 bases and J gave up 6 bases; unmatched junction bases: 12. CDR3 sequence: CASSHPVGLAGGPGNEQFF. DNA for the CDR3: TGCGCCAGCAGCCACCCCGTTGGACTAGCGGGAGGGCCTGGCAATGAGCAGTTCTTC.

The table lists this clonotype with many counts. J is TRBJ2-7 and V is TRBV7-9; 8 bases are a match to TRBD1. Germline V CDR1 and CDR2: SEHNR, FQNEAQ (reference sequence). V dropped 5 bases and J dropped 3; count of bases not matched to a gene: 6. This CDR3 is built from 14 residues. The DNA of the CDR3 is TGTGCCAGCAGCCCGGAGGACAGGGACTACGAGCAGTACTTC. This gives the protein CASSPEDRDYEQYF.

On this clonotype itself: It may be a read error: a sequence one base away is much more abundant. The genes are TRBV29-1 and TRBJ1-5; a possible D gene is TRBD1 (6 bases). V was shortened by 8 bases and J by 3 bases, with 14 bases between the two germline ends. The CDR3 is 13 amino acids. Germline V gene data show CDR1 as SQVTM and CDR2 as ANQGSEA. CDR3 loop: CSFVGQINQPQHF. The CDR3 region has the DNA TGCAGCTTTGTCGGACAGATCAATCAGCCCCAGCATTTT.

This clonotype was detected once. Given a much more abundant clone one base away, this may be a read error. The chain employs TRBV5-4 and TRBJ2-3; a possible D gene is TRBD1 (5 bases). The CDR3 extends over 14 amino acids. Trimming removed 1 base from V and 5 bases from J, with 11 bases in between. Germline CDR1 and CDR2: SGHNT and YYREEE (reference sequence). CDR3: CASSLTQGIDTQYF. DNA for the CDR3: TGTGCCAGCAGCTTGACCCAGGGCATAGATACGCAGTATTTT.

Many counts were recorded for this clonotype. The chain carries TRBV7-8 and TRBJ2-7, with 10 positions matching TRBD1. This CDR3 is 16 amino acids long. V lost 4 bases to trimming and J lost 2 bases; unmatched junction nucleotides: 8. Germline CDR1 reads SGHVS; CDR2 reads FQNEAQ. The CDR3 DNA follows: TGTGCCAGCAGCTCTCGAAGACAGGGGGCCCCCTACGAGCAGTACTTC. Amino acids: CASSSRRQGAPYEQYF.

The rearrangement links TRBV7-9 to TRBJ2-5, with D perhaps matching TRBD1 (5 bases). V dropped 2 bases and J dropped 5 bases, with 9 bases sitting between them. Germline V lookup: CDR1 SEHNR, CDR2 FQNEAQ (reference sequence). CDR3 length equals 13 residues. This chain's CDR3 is CASSLSQGETQYF. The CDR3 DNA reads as TGTGCCAGCAGCTTAAGTCAGGGTGAGACCCAGTACTTC.

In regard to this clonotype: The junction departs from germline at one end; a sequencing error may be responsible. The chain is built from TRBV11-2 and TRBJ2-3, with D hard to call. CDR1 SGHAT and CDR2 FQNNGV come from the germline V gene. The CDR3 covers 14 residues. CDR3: CASNLAPFTDTQYF. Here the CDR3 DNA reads TGTGCCAGCAACTTAGCTCCGTTCACAGATACACAGTATTTT. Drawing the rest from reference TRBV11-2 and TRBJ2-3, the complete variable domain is EAGVAQSPRYKIIEKRQSVAFWCNPISGHATLYWYQQILGQGPKLLIQFQNNGVVDDSQLPKDRFSAERLKGVDSTLKIQPAKLEDSAVYLCASNLAPFTDTQYFGPGTRLTVL.

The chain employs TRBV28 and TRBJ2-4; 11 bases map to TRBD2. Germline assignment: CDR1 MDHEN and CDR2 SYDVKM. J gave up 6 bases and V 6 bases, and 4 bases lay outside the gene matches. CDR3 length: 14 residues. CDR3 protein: CASRGGLAVNIQYF. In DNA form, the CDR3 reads TGTGCCAGCAGAGGGGGACTAGCGGTAAACATTCAGTACTTC.

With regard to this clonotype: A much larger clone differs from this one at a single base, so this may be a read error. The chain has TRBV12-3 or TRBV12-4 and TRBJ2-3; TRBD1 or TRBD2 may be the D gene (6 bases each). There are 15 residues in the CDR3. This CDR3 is CANSLGGRGEDTQYF. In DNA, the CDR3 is TGTGCCAACAGTCTAGGGGGGAGAGGGGAAGATACGCAGTATTTT.

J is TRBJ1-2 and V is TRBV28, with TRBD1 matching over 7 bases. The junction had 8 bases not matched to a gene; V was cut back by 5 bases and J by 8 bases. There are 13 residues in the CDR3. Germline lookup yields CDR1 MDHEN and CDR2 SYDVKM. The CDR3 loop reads CASSQQGPQGYTF. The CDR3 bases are TGTGCCAGCAGTCAACAGGGGCCTCAAGGCTACACCTTC.

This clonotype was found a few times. CDR3 in DNA: TGTGCCAGCAGTTCCAACGTAGGACTAGCGGGAGGGCCTCATTACAATGAGCAGTTCTTC. Its translation is CASSSNVGLAGGPHYNEQFF. The chain couples TRBV12-3 or TRBV12-4 to TRBJ2-1; 15 nucleotides align to TRBD2. Trimming at V came to 4 bases and at J to 4 bases, leaving 14 bases not matched to a gene. The CDR3 extends over 20 amino acids.

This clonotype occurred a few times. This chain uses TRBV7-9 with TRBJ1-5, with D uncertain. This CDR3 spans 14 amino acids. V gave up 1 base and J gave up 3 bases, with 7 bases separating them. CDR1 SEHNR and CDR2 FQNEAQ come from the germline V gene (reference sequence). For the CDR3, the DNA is TGTGCCAGCAGCTTAGGGGGAATCAATCAGCCCCAGCATTTT. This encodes CASSLGGINQPQHF.